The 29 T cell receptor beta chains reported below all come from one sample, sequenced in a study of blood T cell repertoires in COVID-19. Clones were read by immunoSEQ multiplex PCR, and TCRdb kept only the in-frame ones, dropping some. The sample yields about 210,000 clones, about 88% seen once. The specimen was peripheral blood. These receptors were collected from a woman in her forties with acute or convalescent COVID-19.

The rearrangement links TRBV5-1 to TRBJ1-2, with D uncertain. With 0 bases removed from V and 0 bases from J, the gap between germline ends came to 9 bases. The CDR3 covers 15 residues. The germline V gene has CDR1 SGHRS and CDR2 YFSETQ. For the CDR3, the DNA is TGCGCCAGCAGCTTGGAGGCGGGAGCTAACTATGGCTACACCTTC. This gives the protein CASSLEAGANYGYTF.

DNA for the CDR3: TGTGCCAGCAGACAGGGGGTTGTTGAAGCTTTCTTT. Protein sequence: CASRQGVVEAFF. The chain couples TRBV6-6 to TRBJ1-1; 8 bases map to TRBD1. V lost 6 bases to trimming and J lost 7 bases; unmatched junction nucleotides: 4. The CDR3 is 12 residues long. CDR1 and CDR2 (germline): MNHNY, SVGAGI (reference sequence).

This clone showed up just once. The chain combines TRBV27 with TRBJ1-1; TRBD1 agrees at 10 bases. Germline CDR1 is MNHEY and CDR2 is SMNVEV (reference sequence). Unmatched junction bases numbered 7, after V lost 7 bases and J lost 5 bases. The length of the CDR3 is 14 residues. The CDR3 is CASNPTGGRTEAFF. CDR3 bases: TGTGCCAGCAACCCGACAGGGGGCAGGACTGAAGCTTTCTTT.

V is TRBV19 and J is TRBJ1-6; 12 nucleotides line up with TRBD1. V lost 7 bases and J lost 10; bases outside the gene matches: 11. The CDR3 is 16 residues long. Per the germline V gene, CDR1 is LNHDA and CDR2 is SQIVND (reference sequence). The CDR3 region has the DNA TGTGCCAGTACCCGGACGGGGACAGGGGGCCGATCACCCCTCCACTTT. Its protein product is CASTRTGTGGRSPLHF.

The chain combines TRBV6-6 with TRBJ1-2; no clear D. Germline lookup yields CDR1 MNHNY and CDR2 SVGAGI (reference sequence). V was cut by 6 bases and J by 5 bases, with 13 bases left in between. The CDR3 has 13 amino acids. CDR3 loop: CASSNGLIYGYTF. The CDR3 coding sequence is TGTGCCAGCAGCAACGGACTGATTTATGGCTACACCTTC.

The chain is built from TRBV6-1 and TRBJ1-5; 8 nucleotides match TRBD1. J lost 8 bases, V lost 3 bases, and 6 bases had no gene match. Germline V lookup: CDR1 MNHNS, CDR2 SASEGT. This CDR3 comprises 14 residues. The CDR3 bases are TGTGCCAGCAGTGACAACAGGGGGAGGAAGCCCCAGCATTTT. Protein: CASSDNRGRKPQHF.

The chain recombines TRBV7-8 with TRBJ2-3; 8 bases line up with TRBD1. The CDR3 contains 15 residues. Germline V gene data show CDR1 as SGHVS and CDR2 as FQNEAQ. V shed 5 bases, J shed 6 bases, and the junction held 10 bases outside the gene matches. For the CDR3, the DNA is TGTGCCAGCAGCCCGCCGGGACAGGTTTTCGATACGCAGTATTTT. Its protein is CASSPPGQVFDTQYF.

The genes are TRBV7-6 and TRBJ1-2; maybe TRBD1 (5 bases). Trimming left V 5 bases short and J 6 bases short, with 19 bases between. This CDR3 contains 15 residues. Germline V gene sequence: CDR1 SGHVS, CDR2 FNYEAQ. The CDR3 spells CASSPREGRGHGYTF. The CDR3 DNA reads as TGTGCCAGCAGCCCGCGGGAAGGGAGGGGCCATGGCTACACCTTC.

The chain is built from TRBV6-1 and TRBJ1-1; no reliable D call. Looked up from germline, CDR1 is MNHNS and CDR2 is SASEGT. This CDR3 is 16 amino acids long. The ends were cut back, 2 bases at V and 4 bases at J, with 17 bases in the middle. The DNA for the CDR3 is TGTGCCAGCAGTGAAATTAGTTGGTTTGAGGCCACTGAAGCTTTCTTT. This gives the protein CASSEISWFEATEAFF.

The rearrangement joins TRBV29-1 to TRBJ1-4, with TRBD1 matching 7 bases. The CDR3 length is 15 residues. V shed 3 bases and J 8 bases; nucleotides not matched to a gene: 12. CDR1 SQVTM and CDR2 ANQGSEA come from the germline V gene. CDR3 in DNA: TGCAGCGTTGAGATGCGACAGGGCGTCCGAGAAAAACTGTTTTTT. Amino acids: CSVEMRQGVREKLFF.

CDR3 in amino acids: CASSLRRGVLKEQYV. The DNA of the CDR3 is TGTGCCAGCAGCTTGCGTCGGGGGGTCCTTAAAGAGCAGTACGTC. This rearrangement joins TRBV5-6 to TRBJ2-7, with 7 bases matching TRBD2. CDR1 is SGHDT and CDR2 is YYEEEE in the germline V gene. J lost 7 bases, V lost 1 base, and 11 bases had no gene match. The CDR3 extends over 15 amino acids.

CDR3 in DNA: TGTGCCAGCAGCCAAGGGAAGGTAGCGGGGGGTCAAGAGACCCAGTACTTC. Its protein is CASSQGKVAGGQETQYF. The chain employs TRBV11-3 and TRBJ2-5, with TRBD2 matching 10 bases. Germline values: CDR1 SGHNT, CDR2 YENEEA. The CDR3 contains 17 residues. V lost 5 bases to trimming and J lost 2 bases; unmatched junction nucleotides: 11.

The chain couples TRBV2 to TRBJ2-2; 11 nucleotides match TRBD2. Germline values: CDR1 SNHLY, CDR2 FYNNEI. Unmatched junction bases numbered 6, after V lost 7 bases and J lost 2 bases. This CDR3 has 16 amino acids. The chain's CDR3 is CASTGSGGANTGELFF. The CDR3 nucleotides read TGTGCCAGCACGGGTAGCGGGGGGGCTAACACCGGGGAGCTGTTTTTT.

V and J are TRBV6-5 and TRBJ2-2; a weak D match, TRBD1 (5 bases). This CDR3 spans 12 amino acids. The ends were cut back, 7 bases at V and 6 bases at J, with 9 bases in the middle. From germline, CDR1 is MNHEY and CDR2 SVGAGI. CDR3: CASNQGPGELFF. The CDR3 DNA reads TGTGCCAGCAATCAGGGTCCCGGGGAGCTGTTTTTT.

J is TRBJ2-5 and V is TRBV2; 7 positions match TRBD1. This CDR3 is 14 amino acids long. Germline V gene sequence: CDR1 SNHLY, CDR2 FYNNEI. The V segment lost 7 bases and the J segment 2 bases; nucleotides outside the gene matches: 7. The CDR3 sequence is CASKETGLQETQYF. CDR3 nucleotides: TGTGCCAGCAAAGAGACAGGGCTACAAGAGACCCAGTACTTC.

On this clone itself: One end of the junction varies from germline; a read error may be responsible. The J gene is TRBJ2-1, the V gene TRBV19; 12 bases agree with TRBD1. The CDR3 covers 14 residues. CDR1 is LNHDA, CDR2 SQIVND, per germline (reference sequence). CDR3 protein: CASKPGQGANGQFF. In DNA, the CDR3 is TGTGCCAGTAAACCGGGACAGGGGGCGAATGGGCAGTTCTTC.

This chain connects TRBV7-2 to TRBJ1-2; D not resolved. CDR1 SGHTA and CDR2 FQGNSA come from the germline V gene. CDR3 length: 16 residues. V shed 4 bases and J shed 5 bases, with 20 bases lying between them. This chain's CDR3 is CASSSNSAGSGYGYTF. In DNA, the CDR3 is TGTGCCAGCAGCTCAAACTCTGCGGGTAGCGGGTATGGCTACACCTTC. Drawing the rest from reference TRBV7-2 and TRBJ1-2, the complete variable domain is GAGVSQSPSNKVTEKGKDVELRCDPISGHTALYWYRQSLGQGLEFLIYFQGNSAPDKSGLPSDRFSAERTGGSVSTLTIQRTQQEDSAVYLCASSSNSAGSGYGYTFGSGTRLTVV.

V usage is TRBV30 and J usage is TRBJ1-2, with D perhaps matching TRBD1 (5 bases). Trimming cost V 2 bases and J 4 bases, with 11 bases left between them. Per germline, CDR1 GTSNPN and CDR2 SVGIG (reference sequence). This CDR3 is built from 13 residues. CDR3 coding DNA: TGTGCCTGGAGTAATAGGGGTCTCTATGGCTACACCTTC. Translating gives CAWSNRGLYGYTF.

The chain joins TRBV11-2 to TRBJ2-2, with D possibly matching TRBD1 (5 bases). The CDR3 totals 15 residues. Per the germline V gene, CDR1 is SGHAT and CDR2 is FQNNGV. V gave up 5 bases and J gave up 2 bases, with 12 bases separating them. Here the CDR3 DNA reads TGTGCCAGCAGCGCCGGACATTCTAACACCGGGGAGCTGTTTTTT. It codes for CASSAGHSNTGELFF.

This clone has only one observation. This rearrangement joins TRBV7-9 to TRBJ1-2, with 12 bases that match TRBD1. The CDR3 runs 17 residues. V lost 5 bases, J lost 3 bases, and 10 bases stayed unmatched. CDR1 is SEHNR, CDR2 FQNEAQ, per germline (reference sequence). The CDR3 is CASSTGQGATTDYGYTF. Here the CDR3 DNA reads TGTGCCAGCAGCACGGGACAGGGGGCGACTACTGACTATGGCTACACCTTC.

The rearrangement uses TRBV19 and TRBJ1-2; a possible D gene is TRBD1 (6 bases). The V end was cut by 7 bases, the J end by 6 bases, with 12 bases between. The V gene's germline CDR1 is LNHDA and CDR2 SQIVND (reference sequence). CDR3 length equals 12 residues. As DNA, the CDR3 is TGTGCCAGTATGGAGGACAGCCATGGCTACACCTTC. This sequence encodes CASMEDSHGYTF. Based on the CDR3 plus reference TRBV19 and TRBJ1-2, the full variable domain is DGGITQSPKYLFRKEGQNVTLSCEQNLNHDAMYWYRQDPGQGLRLIYYSQIVNDFQKGDIAEGYSVSREKKESFPLTVTSAQKNPTAFYLCASMEDSHGYTFGSGTRLTVV.

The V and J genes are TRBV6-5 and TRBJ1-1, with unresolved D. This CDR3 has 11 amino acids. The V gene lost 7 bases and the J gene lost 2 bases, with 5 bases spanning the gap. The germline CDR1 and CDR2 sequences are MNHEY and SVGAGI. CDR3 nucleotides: TGTGCCAGCACCGTAAACACTGAAGCTTTCTTT. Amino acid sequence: CASTVNTEAFF.

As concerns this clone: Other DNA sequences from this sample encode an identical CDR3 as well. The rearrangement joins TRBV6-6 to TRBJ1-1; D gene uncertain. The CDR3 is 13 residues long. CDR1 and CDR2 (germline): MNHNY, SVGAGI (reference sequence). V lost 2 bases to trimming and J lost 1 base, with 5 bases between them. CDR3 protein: CASSYRGNTEAFF. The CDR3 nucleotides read TGTGCCAGCAGTTACAGAGGGAACACTGAAGCTTTCTTT.

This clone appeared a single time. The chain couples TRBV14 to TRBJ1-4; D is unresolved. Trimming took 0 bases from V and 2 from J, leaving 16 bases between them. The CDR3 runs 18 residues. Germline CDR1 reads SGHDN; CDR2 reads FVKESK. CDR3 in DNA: TGTGCCAGCAGCCAAGAGAGAGATCGGGGATCGACTAATGAAAAACTGTTTTTT. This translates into CASSQERDRGSTNEKLFF.

CDR3 DNA sequence: TGTGCCAGCAGCGTAGGGGGACAGGGGGCGCAGGAGACCCAGTACTTC. Protein sequence: CASSVGGQGAQETQYF. J is TRBJ2-5 and V is TRBV9; 12 positions agree with TRBD1. J gave up 5 bases and V 0 bases, and 5 bases lay outside the gene matches. This CDR3 is 16 amino acids long. Germline CDR1 is SGDLS and CDR2 is YYNGEE.

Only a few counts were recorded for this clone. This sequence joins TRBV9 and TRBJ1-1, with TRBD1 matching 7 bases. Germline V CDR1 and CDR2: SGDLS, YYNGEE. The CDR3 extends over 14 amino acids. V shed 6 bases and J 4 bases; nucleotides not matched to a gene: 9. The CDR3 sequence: CASTEGAPGTEAFF. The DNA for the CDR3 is TGTGCCAGCACCGAGGGGGCGCCAGGCACTGAAGCTTTCTTT.

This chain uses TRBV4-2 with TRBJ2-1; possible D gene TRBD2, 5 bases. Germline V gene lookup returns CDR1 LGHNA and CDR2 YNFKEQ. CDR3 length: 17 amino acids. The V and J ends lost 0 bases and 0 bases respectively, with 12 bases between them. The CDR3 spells CASSQDQEGSSYNEQFF. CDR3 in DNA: TGTGCCAGCAGCCAAGATCAAGAAGGGAGCTCCTACAATGAGCAGTTCTTC.

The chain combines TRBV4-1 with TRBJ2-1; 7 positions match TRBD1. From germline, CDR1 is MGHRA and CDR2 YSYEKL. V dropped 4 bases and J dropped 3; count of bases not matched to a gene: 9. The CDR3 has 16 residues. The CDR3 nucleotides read TGCGCCAGCAGCCCAAGGGGGACAGTTGGCTACAATGAGCAGTTCTTC. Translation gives CASSPRGTVGYNEQFF.

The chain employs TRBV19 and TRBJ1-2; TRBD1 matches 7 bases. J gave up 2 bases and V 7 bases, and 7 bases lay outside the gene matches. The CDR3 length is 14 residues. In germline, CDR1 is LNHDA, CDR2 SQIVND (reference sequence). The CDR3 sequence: CASTLQGLNYGYTF. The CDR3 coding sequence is TGTGCCAGTACCTTACAGGGGTTAAACTATGGCTACACCTTC.